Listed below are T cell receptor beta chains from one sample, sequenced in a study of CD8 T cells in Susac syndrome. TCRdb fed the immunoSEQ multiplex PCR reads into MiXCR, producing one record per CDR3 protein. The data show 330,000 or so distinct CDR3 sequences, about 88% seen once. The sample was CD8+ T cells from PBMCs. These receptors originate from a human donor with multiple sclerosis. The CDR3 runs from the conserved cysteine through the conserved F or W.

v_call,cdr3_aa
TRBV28,CASSLWGQPTNSNQPQHF
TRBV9,CASSVEPSANEQFF
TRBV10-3,CAISESELSGSYEQYF
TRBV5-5,CASSQGTVSNQPQHF
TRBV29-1,CSVAPGAGTGELFF
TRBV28,CASSPEGLAGVETQYF
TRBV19,CASSMWLAYEQYF
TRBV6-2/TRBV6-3,CASSSISLSSGTGDEQFF
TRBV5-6,CASSGRLEVAYNEQFF
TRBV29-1,CSVEDQGEDGYTF
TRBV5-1,CASSLWTGGGDGYTF
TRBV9,CASSPYGASSYEQYF
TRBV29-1,CSVEDRYGYTF
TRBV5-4,CASSLVGDSQETQYF
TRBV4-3,CASSQGPSGDSYEQYF
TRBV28,CASSLEGASSSTDTQYF
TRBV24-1,CATSDHSIAPETQYF
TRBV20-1,CSAWGPKSSYNSPLHF
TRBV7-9,CASSWGQADYGYTF
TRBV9,CASSPRGNPNSPLHF
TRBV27,CASSLGAGGYTDTQYF
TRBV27,CASGTPLYGYTF
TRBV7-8,CASSAWGFDGYTF
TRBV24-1,CATTDGIQETQYF
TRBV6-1,CASSDRSTTNYGYTF
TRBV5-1,CASSLPSVTDTQYF
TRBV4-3,CASSQELNSGNTIYF
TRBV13,CASRQGGTEAFF
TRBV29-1,CSALSGGYGYTF